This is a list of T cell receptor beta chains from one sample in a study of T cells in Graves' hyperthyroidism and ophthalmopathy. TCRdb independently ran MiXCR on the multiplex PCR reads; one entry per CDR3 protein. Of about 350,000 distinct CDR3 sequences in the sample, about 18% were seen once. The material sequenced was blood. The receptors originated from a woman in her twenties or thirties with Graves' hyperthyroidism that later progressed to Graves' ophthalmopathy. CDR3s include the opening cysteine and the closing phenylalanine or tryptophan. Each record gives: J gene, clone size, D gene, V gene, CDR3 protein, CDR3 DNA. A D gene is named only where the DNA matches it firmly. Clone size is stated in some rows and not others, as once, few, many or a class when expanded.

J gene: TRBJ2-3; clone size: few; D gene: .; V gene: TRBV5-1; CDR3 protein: CASSLGGREITDTQYF; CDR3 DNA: TGCGCCAGCAGCTTAGGCGGCAGGGAGATCACAGATACGCAGTATTTT
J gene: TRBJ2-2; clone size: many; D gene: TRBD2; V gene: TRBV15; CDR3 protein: CATSRVPGGPSTGELFF; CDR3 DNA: TGTGCCACCAGCAGAGTTCCGGGAGGGCCGAGCACCGGGGAGCTGTTTTTT
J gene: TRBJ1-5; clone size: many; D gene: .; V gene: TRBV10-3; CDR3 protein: CAISQQGRDQPQHF; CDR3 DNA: TGTGCCATCAGCCAACAGGGAAGGGATCAGCCCCAGCATTTT
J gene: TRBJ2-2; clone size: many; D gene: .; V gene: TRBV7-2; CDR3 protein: CASSFFTGELFF; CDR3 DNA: TGTGCCAGCAGCTTCTTCACCGGGGAGCTGTTTTTT
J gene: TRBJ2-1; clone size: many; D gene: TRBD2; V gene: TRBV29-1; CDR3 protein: CSVDFGLAEQFF; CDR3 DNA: TGCAGCGTTGACTTTGGACTAGCGGAGCAGTTCTTC
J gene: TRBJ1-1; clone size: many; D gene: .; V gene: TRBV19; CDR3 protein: CASSIRVLNTEAFF; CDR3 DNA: TGTGCCAGTAGTATCCGGGTCTTGAACACTGAAGCTTTCTTT
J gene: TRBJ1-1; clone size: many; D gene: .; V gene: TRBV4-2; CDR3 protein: CASSPATGELNTEAFF; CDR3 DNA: TGTGCCAGCAGCCCAGCGACAGGAGAATTGAACACTGAAGCTTTCTTT
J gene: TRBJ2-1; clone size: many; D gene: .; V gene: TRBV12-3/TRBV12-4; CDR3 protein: CASSLPGARSYNEQFF; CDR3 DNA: TGTGCCAGCAGTTTACCCGGGGCCCGCTCCTACAATGAGCAGTTCTTC
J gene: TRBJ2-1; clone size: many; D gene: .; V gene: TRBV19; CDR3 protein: CASSISGGGIVKSSYNEQFF; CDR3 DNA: TGTGCCAGTAGTATTAGTGGCGGAGGGATCGTCAAGAGCTCCTACAATGAGCAGTTCTTC
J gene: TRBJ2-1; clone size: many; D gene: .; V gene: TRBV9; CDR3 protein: CASSVGLLSSYNEQFF; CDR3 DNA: TGTGCCAGCAGCGTCGGACTTTTAAGCTCCTACAATGAGCAGTTCTTC
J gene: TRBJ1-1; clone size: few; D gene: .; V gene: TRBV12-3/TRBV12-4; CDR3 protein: CASSLFREAEAFF; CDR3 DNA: TGTGCCAGCAGTTTATTCAGGGAGGCTGAAGCTTTCTTT
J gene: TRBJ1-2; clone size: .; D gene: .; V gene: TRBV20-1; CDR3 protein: CSARDRTANYGYTF; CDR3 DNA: TGCAGTGCTAGAGACCGGACAGCAAACTATGGCTACACCTTC
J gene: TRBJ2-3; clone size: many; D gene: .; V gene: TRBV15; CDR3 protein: CATSRDSGESTQYF; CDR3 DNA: TGTGCCACCAGCAGAGATTCAGGGGAGTCTACGCAGTATTTT
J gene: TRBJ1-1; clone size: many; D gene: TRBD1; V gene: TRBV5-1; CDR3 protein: CASGTGTMNTEAFF; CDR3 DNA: TGCGCCAGCGGGACAGGGACTATGAACACTGAAGCTTTCTTT
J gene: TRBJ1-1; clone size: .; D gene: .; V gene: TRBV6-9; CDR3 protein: CAAGHPDGTEAFF; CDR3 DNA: TGTGCCGCGGGACACCCAGATGGCACTGAAGCTTTCTTT
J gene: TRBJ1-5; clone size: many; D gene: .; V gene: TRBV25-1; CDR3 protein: CASARTGGRNQPQHF; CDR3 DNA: TGTGCCAGCGCCCGGACGGGGGGCCGCAATCAGCCCCAGCATTTT
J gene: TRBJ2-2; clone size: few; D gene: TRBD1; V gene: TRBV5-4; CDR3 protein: CASSLDRGDGELFF; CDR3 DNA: TGTGCCAGCAGCTTGGACAGGGGTGACGGGGAGCTGTTTTTT
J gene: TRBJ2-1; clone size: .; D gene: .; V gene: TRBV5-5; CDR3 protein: CASSLGEGEQFF; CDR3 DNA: TGTGCCAGCAGCTTGGGAGAGGGTGAGCAGTTCTTC